The sequence of this TCR beta chain was determined in a study of long-term antiretroviral therapy in people with HIV. This was the immunoSEQ v3.0 assay at survey level. Some clones are missing from TCRdb's copy, which holds only in-frame ones; the method was immunoSEQ multiplex PCR. This table has some 23,000 clones, 75% to 85% appearing once. Germline values: CDR1 MNHNS, CDR2 SASEGT. V gave up 7 bases and J gave up 7 bases, with 14 bases separating them. CDR3 length: 14 residues. For this clone: The antigen is unknown.

Study results and limitations: Repertoire composition at all time points was dominated by clones that had expanded before ART.

This clonotype was sampled from a woman in her thirties or forties with HIV. J is TRBJ1-6 and V is TRBV6-1; tentative D call: TRBD1 (5 bases). Sequencing was performed on unsorted PBMCs, taken 0.5 years after starting antiretroviral therapy. CDR3 sequence reads: CASTEGSPNSPLHF. In nucleotides, the CDR3 is TGTGCCAGCACGGAGGGGAGCCCCAATTCACCCCTCCACTTT.